The rows below give T cell receptor beta chains drawn from one sample of a study of glioma-infiltrating T cells. TCRdb passed the multiplex PCR reads through MiXCR, listing each CDR3 protein once. Of some 120,000 distinct CDR3 sequences listed, about 23% are singletons. Sequencing was done on a sample of glioma tissue, nonneoplastic brain tissue, or PBMCs (not recorded which). Receptors were obtained from a human donor with low-grade glioma or glioblastoma, undergoing nonglioma brain surgery, or in good health (not recorded which). Both conserved end residues are part of each CDR3. A D gene is named only where the DNA matches it firmly. Some rows mark clone size as missing; the rest say once, few, many or name a class of expanded clone.

J | V | size | D | CDR3 | DNA
TRBJ2-7 | TRBV3-1 | many | . | CASRLECQYF | TGTGCCAGTAGGCTGGAGTGTCAGTACTTC
TRBJ1-2 | TRBV6-1 | many | . | CASTAGTGYTF | TGTGCCAGCACGGCAGGGACGGGCTACACCTTC
TRBJ2-7 | TRBV7-9 | many | . | CASSLPTSSYEQYF | TGTGCCAGCAGCCTCCCTACAAGCTCCTACGAGCAGTACTTC
TRBJ2-3 | TRBV29-1 | . | TRBD2 | CSAASGRSTDTQYF | TGCAGCGCTGCTAGCGGGAGAAGCACAGATACGCAGTATTTT
TRBJ1-1 | TRBV19 | few | . | CASSRQLATEAFF | TGTGCCAGTAGTAGGCAGCTGGCCACTGAAGCTTTCTTT
TRBJ2-7 | TRBV29-1 | few | . | CSVELQGGEQYF | TGCAGCGTTGAATTACAGGGAGGCGAGCAGTACTTC
TRBJ2-7 | TRBV2 | many | . | CASSEPGNWGEQYF | TGTGCCAGCAGTGAACCAGGGAACTGGGGGGAGCAGTACTTC
TRBJ2-1 | TRBV4-1 | . | . | CASSQDFPGLSSYNEQFF | TGCGCCAGCAGCCAAGACTTTCCGGGACTTTCCTCCTACAATGAGCAGTTCTTC
TRBJ2-3 | TRBV25-1 | . | . | CASSELESTDTQYF | TGTGCCAGCAGTGAATTGGAGAGCACAGATACGCAGTATTTT
TRBJ2-3 | TRBV19 | many | TRBD2 | CASSGSGTSSADTQYF | TGTGCCAGTAGTGGCTCCGGGACTAGTAGCGCAGATACGCAGTATTTT
TRBJ1-4 | TRBV3-1 | few | . | CASSQDGQLEKLFF | TGTGCCAGCAGCCAAGATGGCCAGCTCGAGAAACTGTTTTTT
TRBJ1-6 | TRBV28 | many | . | CASGVLGQPSSYNSPLHF | TGTGCCAGCGGAGTCCTCGGACAGCCCAGCTCCTATAATTCACCCCTCCACTTT
TRBJ2-1 | TRBV29-1 | many | TRBD2 | CSVERGTSGSGEQFF | TGCAGCGTTGAACGCGGGACTAGCGGGAGCGGCGAGCAGTTCTTC
TRBJ2-1 | TRBV19 | . | TRBD2 | CASSISVAGSYNEQFF | TGTGCCAGTAGTATATCCGTAGCGGGTTCCTACAATGAGCAGTTCTTC
TRBJ1-1 | TRBV20-1 | many | . | CSAKGAENTEAFF | TGCAGTGCTAAAGGGGCTGAGAACACTGAAGCTTTCTTT
TRBJ2-7 | TRBV15 | many | . | CATSRVIMEQQYF | TGTGCCACCAGCAGAGTGATAATGGAGCAGCAGTACTTC
TRBJ1-1 | TRBV4-1 | many | . | CASSPGAVAFF | TGCGCCAGCAGCCCGGGGGCAGTAGCTTTCTTT
TRBJ2-2 | TRBV7-8 | . | . | CASSLSLGSFGELFF | TGTGCCAGCAGCTTATCCCTCGGGTCTTTCGGGGAGCTGTTTTTT
TRBJ2-7 | TRBV30 | . | . | CAWSRGSYEQYF | TGTGCCTGGAGTCGGGGGTCCTACGAGCAGTACTTC
TRBJ2-7 | TRBV20-1 | many | TRBD2 | CSARLAGPYEQYF | TGCAGTGCTAGACTAGCGGGACCCTACGAGCAGTACTTC
TRBJ2-3 | TRBV7-9 | many | TRBD1 | CASSNTGGATDTQYF | TGTGCCAGCAGCAACACAGGGGGCGCGACAGATACGCAGTATTTT
TRBJ1-3 | TRBV20-1 | . | . | CSAVTGYGNTINF | TGCAGTGCTGTAACAGGGTACGGAAATACCATAAATTTT
TRBJ2-1 | TRBV4-1 | many | TRBD1 | CASSQDAPGGNSYNEQFF | TGCGCCAGCAGCCAAGACGCCCCAGGGGGCAATAGCTACAATGAGCAGTTCTTC
TRBJ2-3 | TRBV6-1 | many | TRBD2 | CASRLAGLTDTQYF | TGTGCCAGCCGACTAGCGGGCCTCACAGATACGCAGTATTTT
TRBJ1-1 | TRBV7-9 | . | . | CASSLNTGTMNTEALF | TGTGCCAGCAGCCTCAACACCGGGACCATGAACACTGAAGCTCTCTTT
TRBJ2-7 | TRBV10-3 | . | . | CAISAPTESSYEQYF | TGTGCCATCAGTGCCCCGACAGAGTCCTCCTACGAGCAGTACTTC
TRBJ1-4 | TRBV19 | many | TRBD1 | CASSVSTGGSDEKLFF | TGTGCCAGTAGTGTATCGACAGGGGGCTCAGATGAAAAACTGTTTTTT
TRBJ1-2 | TRBV12-3/TRBV12-4 | few | TRBD1 | CASSYNPTGLGYTF | TGTGCCAGCAGTTACAACCCGACAGGGTTAGGCTACACCTTC
TRBJ2-7 | TRBV5-5 | many | TRBD1 | CASSFTGGHEQYF | TGTGCCAGCAGCTTTACAGGGGGCCACGAGCAGTACTTC
TRBJ2-7 | TRBV10-3 | many | . | CAISDRTRHYEQYF | TGTGCCATCAGTGATAGGACTCGTCACTACGAGCAGTACTTC
TRBJ2-7 | TRBV3-1 | few | . | CASSAYQSSYEQYF | TGTGCCAGCAGTGCCTACCAGAGCTCCTACGAGCAGTACTTC
TRBJ2-3 | TRBV5-1 | . | . | CARSSYGTITDTQYF | TGCGCCAGAAGCTCCTACGGGACAATCACAGATACGCAATATTTT
TRBJ2-7 | TRBV6-1 | many | . | CASTPQGEAYEQYF | TGTGCCAGCACCCCCCAGGGTGAGGCCTACGAGCAGTACTTC
TRBJ2-3 | TRBV5-1 | many | TRBD2 | CASSLDPSGSPDTQYF | TGCGCCAGCAGCTTGGATCCTAGCGGGAGTCCAGATACGCAGTATTTT
TRBJ1-1 | TRBV19 | . | . | CASRTRELGATEAFF | TGTGCCAGTAGGACACGAGAATTAGGGGCCACTGAAGCTTTCTTT
TRBJ2-7 | TRBV4-3 | . | . | CSSSQGAQGAYEQYF | TGCTCCAGCAGTCAAGGTGCCCAGGGTGCCTACGAGCAGTACTTC
TRBJ2-1 | TRBV12-3/TRBV12-4 | many | TRBD1 | CASSSSYGQGGPYNEQFF | TGTGCCAGCAGTTCATCCTACGGACAGGGAGGCCCCTACAATGAGCAGTTCTTC
TRBJ2-5 | TRBV4-1 | many | . | CASSQLVEETQYF | TGCGCCAGCAGCCAATTAGTAGAGGAGACCCAGTACTTC
TRBJ2-3 | TRBV19 | . | TRBD2 | CASAGTSGRGTDTQYF | TGTGCCAGCGCTGGGACTAGCGGGAGGGGAACAGATACGCAGTATTTT
TRBJ2-5 | TRBV28 | many | TRBD1 | CASSNSGTETQETQYF | TGTGCCAGCAGTAACTCCGGGACAGAGACTCAAGAGACCCAGTACTTC
TRBJ1-2 | TRBV10-3 | few | . | CAISESRVWDGYTF | TGTGCCATCAGTGAGTCGCGGGTTTGGGATGGCTACACCTTC
TRBJ1-1 | TRBV12-3/TRBV12-4 | many | . | CASSLPGSMNTEAFF | TGTGCCAGCAGTTTACCGGGTTCGATGAACACTGAAGCTTTCTTT
TRBJ2-1 | TRBV7-9 | many | . | CAATGLYNEQFF | TGTGCCGCGACAGGACTTTACAATGAGCAGTTCTTC
TRBJ1-2 | TRBV18 | many | TRBD1 | CASSPRDRGHGYTF | TGTGCCAGCTCACCAAGGGACAGGGGGCATGGCTACACCTTC
TRBJ1-2 | TRBV28 | many | . | CASSFGGIPNGYTF | TGTGCCAGCAGTTTCGGTGGGATACCAAATGGCTACACCTTC